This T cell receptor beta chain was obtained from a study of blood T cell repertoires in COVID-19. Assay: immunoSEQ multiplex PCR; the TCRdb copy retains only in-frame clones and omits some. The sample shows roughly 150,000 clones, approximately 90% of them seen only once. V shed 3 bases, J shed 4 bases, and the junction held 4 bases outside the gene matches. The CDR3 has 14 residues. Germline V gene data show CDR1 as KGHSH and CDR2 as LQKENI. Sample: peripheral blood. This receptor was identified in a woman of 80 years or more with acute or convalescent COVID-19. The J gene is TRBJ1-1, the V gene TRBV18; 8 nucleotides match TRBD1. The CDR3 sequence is CASSPDRVVTEAFF. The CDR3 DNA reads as TGTGCCAGCTCACCGGACAGGGTGGTCACTGAAGCTTTCTTT.